Each of the 9 T cell receptor beta chains below was sequenced from the same sample in a study of shared clonotypes between healthy human individuals (TCRdb year 2020). Libraries came from the immunoSEQ multiplex PCR assay. Held by TCRdb, this immuneACCESS table contains in-frame sequences only and omits some clones. Under half of the omission traces to an unresolved V gene where checked; the cause of the rest is unknown. The sample has about 2.2 million clones on record, just over 90% of them singletons. The ten largest clones capture 1.7% of the sample. CD8 naive samples were obtained by positive selection for CCR7 among CD45RO-negative cells, yielding a CD45RA+CCR7+ population from which TemRA cells were excluded. Sequencing was carried out using naive CD8+ T cells from PBMCs. This specimen's cell subset or site label, per the study, means: CD45RA+CCR7+. The receptors stem from a man younger than 35 in good health. Some clones in this sample may be carry-over from other donors' samples.

The chain is built from TRBV6-1 and TRBJ2-1; D may be TRBD2 (5 bases). V was cut by 7 bases and J by 12 bases, with 13 bases left in between. The CDR3 loop spans 11 amino acids. Germline-derived CDR1 and CDR2 are MNHNS and SASEGT. CDR3 nucleotide sequence: TGTGCCAGCAATGTACTAGAGGGGCAGTTCTTC. This translates into CASNVLEGQFF.

The chain carries TRBV30 and TRBJ2-3; D gene ambiguous. V lost 2 bases and J 4 bases, leaving 16 bases between the germline ends. The CDR3 extends over 15 amino acids. The germline CDR1 and CDR2 sequences are GTSNPN and SVGIG (reference sequence). The DNA of the CDR3 is TGTGCCTGGAGTTCCCCGTTTTTAGTCCCAGATACGCAGTATTTT. Its translation is CAWSSPFLVPDTQYF.

The chain combines TRBV15 with TRBJ2-1, with D unresolved. From germline, CDR1 is LNHNV and CDR2 YYDKDF (reference sequence). V shed 3 bases and J shed 1 base, with 7 bases lying between them. CDR3 length: 14 residues. DNA for the CDR3: TGTGCCACCAGCAGGCAGGAGTCCTACAATGAGCAGTTCTTC. As protein: CATSRQESYNEQFF.

The rearrangement joins TRBV5-6 to TRBJ1-1; possibly TRBD1 for D (6 bases). The germline CDR1 and CDR2 sequences are SGHDT and YYEEEE. V lost 1 base and J 4 bases, leaving 20 bases between the germline ends. The CDR3 is 17 amino acids. In nucleotides, the CDR3 is TGTGCCAGCAGCTTGTCAGGGTTTCTTCGGGGGCTCACTGAAGCTTTCTTT. Its protein is CASSLSGFLRGLTEAFF.

As to this clone: Other DNA sequences of this sample code for an identical CDR3. The chain couples TRBV7-2 to TRBJ1-1; 7 nucleotides line up with TRBD1. The CDR3 sequence is 14 residues long. CDR1 is SGHTA and CDR2 is FQGNSA in the germline V gene. The V gene end was trimmed by 5 bases and the J gene end by 1 base; junction bases not matched to a gene: 4. For the CDR3, the DNA is TGTGCCAGCAGCACTCGACAGGGGAACACTGAAGCTTTCTTT. It specifies CASSTRQGNTEAFF.

The V gene is TRBV5-6, the J gene TRBJ1-2; D possibly corresponds to TRBD1 (6 bases). Per germline, CDR1 SGHDT and CDR2 YYEEEE. The CDR3 length is 15 residues. The V end was cut by 2 bases, the J end by 4 bases, with 15 bases between. CDR3 loop: CASSFGLGGSYGYTF. CDR3 coding DNA: TGTGCCAGCAGCTTCGGGTTGGGGGGCAGCTATGGCTACACCTTC.

The chain has TRBV7-3 and TRBJ2-5; D tentatively fits TRBD1 or TRBD2 (5 bases each). Germline CDR1 and CDR2: SGHTA and FQGTGA. Trimming pared 4 bases from V and 4 bases from J, leaving 13 bases between. This CDR3 region has 14 residues. CDR3 in amino acids: CASSSGPPGETQYF. CDR3 DNA: TGTGCCAGCAGCTCGGGACCCCCGGGAGAGACCCAGTACTTC.

The rearrangement links TRBV4-1 to TRBJ2-1, with D perhaps matching TRBD2 (5 bases). V dropped 5 bases and J dropped 6 bases, with 17 bases sitting between them. CDR1 and CDR2 (germline): MGHRA, YSYEKL. The CDR3 spans 15 residues. The CDR3 DNA follows: TGCGCCAGCAGCTCCGGGTCATCCCGGGGCAATGAGCAGTTCTTC. This codes for CASSSGSSRGNEQFF.

DNA for the CDR3: TGTGCCAGCAGCGAGGGGGCAGGTACTGACGAGCAGTACTTC. It codes for CASSEGAGTDEQYF. The chain couples TRBV9 to TRBJ2-7; TRBD1 matches at 7 bases. V lost 3 bases to trimming and J lost 5 bases; unmatched junction nucleotides: 8. Germline loops: CDR1 SGDLS, CDR2 YYNGEE. The CDR3 runs to 14 residues.